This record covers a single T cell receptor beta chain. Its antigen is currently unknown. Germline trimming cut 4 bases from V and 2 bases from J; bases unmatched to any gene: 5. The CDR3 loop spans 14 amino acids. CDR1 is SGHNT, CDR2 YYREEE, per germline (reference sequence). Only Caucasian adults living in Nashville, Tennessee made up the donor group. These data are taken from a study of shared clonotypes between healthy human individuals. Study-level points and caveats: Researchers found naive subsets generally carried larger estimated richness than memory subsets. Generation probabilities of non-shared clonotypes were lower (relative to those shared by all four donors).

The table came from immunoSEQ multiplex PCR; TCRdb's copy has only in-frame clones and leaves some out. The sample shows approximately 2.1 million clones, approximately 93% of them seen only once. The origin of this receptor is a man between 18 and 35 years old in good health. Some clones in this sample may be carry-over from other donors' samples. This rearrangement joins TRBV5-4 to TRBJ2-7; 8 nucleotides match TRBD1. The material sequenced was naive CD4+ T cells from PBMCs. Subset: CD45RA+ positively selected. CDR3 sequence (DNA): TGTGCCAGCAGCCCACGGACAGGGCCCTACGAGCAGTACTTC. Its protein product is CASSPRTGPYEQYF.